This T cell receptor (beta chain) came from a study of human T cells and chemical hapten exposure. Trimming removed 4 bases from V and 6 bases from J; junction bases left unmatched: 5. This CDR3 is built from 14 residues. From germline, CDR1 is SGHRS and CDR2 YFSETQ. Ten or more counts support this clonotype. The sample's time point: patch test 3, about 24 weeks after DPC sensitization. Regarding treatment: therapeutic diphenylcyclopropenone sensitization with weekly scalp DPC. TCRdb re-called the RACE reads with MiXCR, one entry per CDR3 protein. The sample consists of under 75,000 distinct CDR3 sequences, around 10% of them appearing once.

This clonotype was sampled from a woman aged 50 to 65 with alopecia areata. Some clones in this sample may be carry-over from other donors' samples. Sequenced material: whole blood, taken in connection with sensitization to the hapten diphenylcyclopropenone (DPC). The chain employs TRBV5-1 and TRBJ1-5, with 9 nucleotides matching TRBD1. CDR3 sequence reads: CASSPGTGTQPQHF. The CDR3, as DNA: TGCGCCAGCAGCCCTGGGACAGGGACTCAGCCCCAGCATTTT.